This TCR beta chain emerged from a study of CD8+CD57+ T cells in acquired aplastic anemia (dated by TCRdb to 2017 to 2018). Regarding the study in general: Extracted DNA from sorted CD4+ and CD8+ cells averaged around 2.9 ug, ranging from 0.2 to 27.4 ug. Mean read counts for healthy donor samples were roughly 10 million for CD4+ cells and 11 million to 14 million for CD8+ cells.

Study-wide findings and limitations: Roughly 30 CD8+ CDR3 sequences were found to be shared between patients and controls, but these sequences appeared to be highly expressed in patients and within the immunodominant clones of the patients. No significant difference in CD8+ Simpson's diversity was found between patients and healthy controls (P=0.060).

TCR repertoires of sorted CD4+ and CD8+ blood T cells from severe aplastic anemia patients and healthy subjects were deep-sequenced in the study. Ficoll-Paque density gradient centrifugation was used to isolate peripheral blood mononuclear cells. CD4+ and CD8+ T cells were sorted by FACS or magnetic beads before DNA extraction. From a lookup of the germline V gene, CDR1 and CDR2 are ENHRY and SYGVKD. From the cysteine through the phenylalanine, the CDR3 covers 16 amino acids. The DNA shown is the 48-base CDR3, in frame from base 1. Trimming accounts for 10 bases at V and 2 bases at J, while the number of junction bases matched to no gene is 13. Profiling of TCR beta VDJ combinations and CDR3 sequences used genomic DNA as the template. TCR repertoire sequencing was run on an Illumina HiSeq 2000. In the authors' own workflow: TRBV/TRBJ rearrangement plots, CDR3 size and DJ length profiles, and Simpson's diversity index were used to evaluate the repertoires. The most abundant DNA sequence in the deep sequencing data was taken as the immunodominant clone. CDR3 amino acid sequences were screened for sharing across subjects and were compared with published repertoires and the VDJdb database. TCRdb itself trimmed the public reads at Q25 with fastp, ran MiXCR and retained productive beta chains. Each entry merges the rows of one CDR3 protein and shows their most common DNA and genes. The V and J calls come from TCRdb's annotation, not from the publication. The table for this sample lists 150,000 or so distinct CDR3 sequences; 60% to 70% of them were counted only once. The ten largest clones add up to 45% of the sample.

As regards this clonotype: Its antigen target is currently unknown. The sample holds no much larger clone one base away, and base qualities are not on file.

This receptor chain uses TRBV10-3 and TRBJ2-3; TRBD2 fits 9 bases in the junction. This TCR was recovered from a human donor in good health. Material: sorted CD4+, CD8+, or CD8+CD57+ T cells (not recorded which) from PBMCs. The nucleotide sequence reads TGTGCCACACAGCCGAGCATAGCGGGAGACACAGATACGCAGTATTTT. This gives the protein CATQPSIAGDTDTQYF.